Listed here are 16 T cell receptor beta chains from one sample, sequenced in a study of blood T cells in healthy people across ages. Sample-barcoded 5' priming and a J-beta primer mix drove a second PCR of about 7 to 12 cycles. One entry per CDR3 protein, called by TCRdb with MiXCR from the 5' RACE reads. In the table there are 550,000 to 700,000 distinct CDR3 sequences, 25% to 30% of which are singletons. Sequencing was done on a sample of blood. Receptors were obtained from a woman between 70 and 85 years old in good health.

CDR3 sequence (DNA): TGCAGTGCTAGTCTCCTAGCCAAAAACATTCAGTACTTC. This sequence encodes CSASLLAKNIQYF. The chain recombines TRBV20-1 with TRBJ2-4; D is undetermined. Germline V lookup: CDR1 DFQATT, CDR2 SNEGSKA (reference sequence). CDR3 length: 13 residues. The V end lost 3 bases, the J end lost 0 bases, and 6 bases lay between the germline ends.

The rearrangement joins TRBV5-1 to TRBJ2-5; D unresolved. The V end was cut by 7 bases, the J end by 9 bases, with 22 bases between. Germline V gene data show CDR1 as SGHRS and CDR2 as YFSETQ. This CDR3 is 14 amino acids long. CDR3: CASQTIGSSGAQYF. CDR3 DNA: TGCGCCAGCCAAACTATAGGGTCTTCTGGGGCCCAGTACTTC.

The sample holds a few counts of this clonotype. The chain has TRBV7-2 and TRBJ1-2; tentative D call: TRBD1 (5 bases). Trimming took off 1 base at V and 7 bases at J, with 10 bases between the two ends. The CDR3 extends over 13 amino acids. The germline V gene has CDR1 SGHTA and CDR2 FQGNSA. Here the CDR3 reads CASSLGDVGGYTF. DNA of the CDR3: TGTGCCAGCAGCTTAGGGGACGTTGGTGGCTACACCTTC.

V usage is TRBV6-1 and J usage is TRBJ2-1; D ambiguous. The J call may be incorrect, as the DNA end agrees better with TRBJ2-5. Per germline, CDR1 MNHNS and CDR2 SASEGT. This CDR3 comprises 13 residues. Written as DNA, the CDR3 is TGTGCCAGCAGTGCCGTGATGGCGGAGACCCAGTACTTC. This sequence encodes CASSAVMAETQYF.

For the CDR3, the DNA is TGCAGCGTTGAATTGCAAACAAGCGAAAAACTGTTTTTT. This sequence encodes CSVELQTSEKLFF. This chain joins TRBV29-1 and TRBJ1-4; D not resolved. Germline CDR1 reads SQVTM; CDR2 reads ANQGSEA. V shed 2 bases and J shed 8 bases, with 12 bases lying between them. There are 13 residues in the CDR3.

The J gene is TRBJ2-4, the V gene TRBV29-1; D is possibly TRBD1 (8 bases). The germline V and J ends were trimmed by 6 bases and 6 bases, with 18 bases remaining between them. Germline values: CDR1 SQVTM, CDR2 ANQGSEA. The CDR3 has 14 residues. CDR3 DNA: TGCAGCGTGGGGGGGGGGGACAGGATAAACATTCAGTACTTC. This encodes CSVGGGDRINIQYF.

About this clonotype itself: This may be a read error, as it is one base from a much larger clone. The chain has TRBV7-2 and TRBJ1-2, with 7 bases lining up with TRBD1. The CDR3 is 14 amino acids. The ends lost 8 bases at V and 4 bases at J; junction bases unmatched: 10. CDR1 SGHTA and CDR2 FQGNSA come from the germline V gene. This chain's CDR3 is CASGPRDSFYGYTF. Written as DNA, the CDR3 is TGTGCCAGCGGCCCGCGGGACAGCTTCTATGGCTACACCTTC.

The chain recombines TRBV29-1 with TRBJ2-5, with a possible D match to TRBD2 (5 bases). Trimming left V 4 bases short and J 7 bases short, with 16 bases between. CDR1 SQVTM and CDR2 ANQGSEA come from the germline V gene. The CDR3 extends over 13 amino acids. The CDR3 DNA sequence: TGCAGCGTTGCTAGCTCCTTTATGTGGACCCAGTACTTC. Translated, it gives CSVASSFMWTQYF.

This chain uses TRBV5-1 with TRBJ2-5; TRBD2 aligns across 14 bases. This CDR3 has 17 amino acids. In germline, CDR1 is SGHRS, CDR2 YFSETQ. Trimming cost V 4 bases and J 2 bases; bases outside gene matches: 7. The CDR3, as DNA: TGCGCCAGCAGCGAGGGACTAGCGGGGGCTATTCAAGAGACCCAGTACTTC. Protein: CASSEGLAGAIQETQYF.

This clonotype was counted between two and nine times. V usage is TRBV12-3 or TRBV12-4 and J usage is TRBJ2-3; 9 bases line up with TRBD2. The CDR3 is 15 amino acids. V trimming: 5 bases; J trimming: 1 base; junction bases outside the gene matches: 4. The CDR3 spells CASSQSSGGTDTQYF. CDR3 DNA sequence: TGTGCCAGCAGTCAATCTAGCGGGGGCACAGATACGCAGTATTTT.

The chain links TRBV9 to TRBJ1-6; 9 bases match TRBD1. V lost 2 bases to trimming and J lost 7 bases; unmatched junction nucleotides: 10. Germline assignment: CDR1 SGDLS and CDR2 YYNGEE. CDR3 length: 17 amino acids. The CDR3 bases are TGTGCCAGCAGCGTGTCTACAGGGGGCGCCGGGAATTCACCCCTCCACTTT. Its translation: CASSVSTGGAGNSPLHF.

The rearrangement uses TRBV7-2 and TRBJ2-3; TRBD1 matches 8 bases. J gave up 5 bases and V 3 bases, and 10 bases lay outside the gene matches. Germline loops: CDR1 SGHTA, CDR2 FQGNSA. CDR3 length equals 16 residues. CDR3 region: CASSLGWTGSLDTQYF. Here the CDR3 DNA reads TGTGCCAGCAGCTTGGGATGGACAGGGTCGTTAGATACGCAGTATTTT.

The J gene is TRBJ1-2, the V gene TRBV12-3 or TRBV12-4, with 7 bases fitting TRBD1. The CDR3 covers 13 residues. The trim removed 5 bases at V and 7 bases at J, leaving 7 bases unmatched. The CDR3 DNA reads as TGTGCCAGCAGTCTACGAAACAGGGGTGGCTACACCTTC. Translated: CASSLRNRGGYTF.

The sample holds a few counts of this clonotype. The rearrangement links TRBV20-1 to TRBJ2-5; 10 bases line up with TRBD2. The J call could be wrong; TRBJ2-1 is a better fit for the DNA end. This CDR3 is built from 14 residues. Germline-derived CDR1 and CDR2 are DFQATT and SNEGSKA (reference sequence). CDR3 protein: CSASGLAELNEQFF. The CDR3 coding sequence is TGCAGTGCTAGCGGACTAGCGGAACTTAATGAGCAGTTCTTC.

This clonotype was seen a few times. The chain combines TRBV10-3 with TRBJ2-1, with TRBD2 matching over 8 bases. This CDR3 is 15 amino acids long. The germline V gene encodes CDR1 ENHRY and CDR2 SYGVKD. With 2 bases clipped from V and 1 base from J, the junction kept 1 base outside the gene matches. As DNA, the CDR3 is TGTGCCATCAGTGAGCGGGAGGGGTCCTACAATGAGCAGTTCTTC. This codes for CAISEREGSYNEQFF.

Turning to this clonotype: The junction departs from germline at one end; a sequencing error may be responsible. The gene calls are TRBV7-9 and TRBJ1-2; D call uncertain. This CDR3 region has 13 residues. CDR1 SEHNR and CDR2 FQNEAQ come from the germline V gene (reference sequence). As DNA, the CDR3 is TGTGCCAGCAGCTTAGGGGTGGGCTATGCCTACACCTTC. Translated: CASSLGVGYAYTF.